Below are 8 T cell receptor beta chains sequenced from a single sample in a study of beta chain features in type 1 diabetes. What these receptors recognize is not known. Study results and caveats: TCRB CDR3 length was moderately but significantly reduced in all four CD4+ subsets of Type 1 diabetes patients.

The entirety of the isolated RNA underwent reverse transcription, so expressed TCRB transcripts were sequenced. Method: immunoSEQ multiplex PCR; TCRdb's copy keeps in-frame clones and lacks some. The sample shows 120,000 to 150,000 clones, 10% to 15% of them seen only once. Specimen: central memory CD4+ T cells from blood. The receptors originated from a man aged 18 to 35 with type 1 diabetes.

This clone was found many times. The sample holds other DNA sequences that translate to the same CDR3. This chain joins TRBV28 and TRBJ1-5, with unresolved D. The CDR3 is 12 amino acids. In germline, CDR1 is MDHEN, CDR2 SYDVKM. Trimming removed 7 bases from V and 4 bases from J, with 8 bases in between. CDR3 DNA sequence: TGTGCCAGCATAGGAGGAAATCAGCCCCAGCATTTT. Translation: CASIGGNQPQHF.

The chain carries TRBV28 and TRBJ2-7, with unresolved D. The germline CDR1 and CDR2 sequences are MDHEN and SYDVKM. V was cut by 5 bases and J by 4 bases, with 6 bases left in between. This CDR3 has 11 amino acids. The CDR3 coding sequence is TGTGCCAGCAGTGTTAGTTACGAGCAGTACTTC. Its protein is CASSVSYEQYF.

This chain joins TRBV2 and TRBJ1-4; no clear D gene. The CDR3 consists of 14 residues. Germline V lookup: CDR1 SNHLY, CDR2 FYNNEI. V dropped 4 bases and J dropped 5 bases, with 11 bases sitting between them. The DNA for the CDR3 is TGTGCCAGCAGTGGGGCTGGAATAAATGAAAAACTGTTTTTT. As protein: CASSGAGINEKLFF. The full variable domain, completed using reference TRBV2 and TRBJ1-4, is EPEVTQTPSHQVTQMGQEVILRCVPISNHLYFYWYRQILGQKVEFLVSFYNNEISEKSEIFDDQFSVERPDGSNFTLKIRSTKLEDSAMYFCASSGAGINEKLFFGSGTQLSVL.

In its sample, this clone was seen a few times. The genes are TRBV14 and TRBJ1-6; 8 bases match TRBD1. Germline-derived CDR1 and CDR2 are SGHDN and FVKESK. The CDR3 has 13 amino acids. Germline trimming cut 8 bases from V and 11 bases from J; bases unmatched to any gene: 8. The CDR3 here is CASRPQGATPLHF. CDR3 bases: TGTGCCAGCCGACCCCAGGGGGCAACACCCCTCCACTTT.

The chain's CDR3 is CAWSSPGRRTEAFF. The CDR3 DNA sequence: TGTGCCTGGAGTTCCCCCGGCAGGCGCACTGAAGCTTTCTTT. The genes are TRBV30 and TRBJ1-1, with D hard to call. The CDR3 runs 14 residues. With 2 bases removed from V and 4 bases from J, the gap between germline ends came to 14 bases. The germline V gene has CDR1 GTSNPN and CDR2 SVGIG (reference sequence).

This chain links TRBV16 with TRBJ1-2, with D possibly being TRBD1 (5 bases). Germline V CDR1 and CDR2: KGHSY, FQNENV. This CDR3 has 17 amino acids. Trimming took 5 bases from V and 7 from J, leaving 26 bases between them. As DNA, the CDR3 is TGTGCCAGCAGCAGGTACAGCGGATCCATTCAGGGTTTTGGCTACACCTTC. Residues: CASSRYSGSIQGFGYTF.

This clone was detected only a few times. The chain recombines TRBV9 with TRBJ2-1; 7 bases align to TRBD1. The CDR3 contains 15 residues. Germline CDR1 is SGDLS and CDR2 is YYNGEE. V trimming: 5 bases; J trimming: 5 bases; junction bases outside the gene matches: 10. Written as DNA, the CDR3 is TGTGCCAGCAGAGGCGTAGGGGACAGAAACAATGAGCAGTTCTTC. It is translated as CASRGVGDRNNEQFF.

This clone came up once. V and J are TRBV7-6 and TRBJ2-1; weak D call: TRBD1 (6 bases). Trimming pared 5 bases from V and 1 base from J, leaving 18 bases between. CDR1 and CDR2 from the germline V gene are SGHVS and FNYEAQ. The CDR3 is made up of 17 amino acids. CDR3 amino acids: CASSPNGGGSSYNEQFF. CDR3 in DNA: TGTGCCAGCAGCCCTAATGGGGGCGGGTCGTCCTACAATGAGCAGTTCTTC. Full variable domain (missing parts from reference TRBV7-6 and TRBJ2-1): GAGVSQSPRYKVTKRGQDVALRCDPISGHVSLYWYRQALGQGPEFLTYFNYEAQQDKSGLPNDRFSAERPEGSISTLTIQRTEQRDSAMYRCASSPNGGGSSYNEQFFGPGTRLTVL.